The 21 T cell receptor beta chains reported below all come from one sample, sequenced in a study of T cell changes during pregnancy in multiple sclerosis. TCRdb's copy holds only in-frame clones and misses some; the assay was immunoSEQ multiplex PCR. The sample contains roughly 35,000 clones, approximately 90% of which appear only once. This sample comprised CD8+ T cells from peripheral blood mononuclear cells, obtained before pregnancy. The receptors stem from a female donor with multiple sclerosis, enrolled in a pregnancy study.

The genes are TRBV6-6 and TRBJ2-7; 7 bases are shared with TRBD1. V trimming: 6 bases; J trimming: 3 bases; junction bases outside the gene matches: 11. Per the germline V gene, CDR1 is MNHNY and CDR2 is SVGAGI (reference sequence). There are 15 residues in the CDR3. The CDR3 DNA reads TGTGCCAGCAGCCATGACAGGGTGTCCAGCTACGAGCAGTACTTC. This encodes CASSHDRVSSYEQYF.

The chain couples TRBV2 to TRBJ1-2; D perhaps matches TRBD1 (6 bases). Trimming pared 2 bases from V and 4 bases from J, leaving 17 bases between. Germline lookup yields CDR1 SNHLY and CDR2 FYNNEI. The length of the CDR3 is 16 residues. The CDR3 loop is CASSESPGHWGYGYTF. The CDR3 DNA follows: TGTGCCAGCAGTGAAAGTCCGGGACATTGGGGCTATGGCTACACCTTC. Variable domain in full (rest from reference TRBV2 and TRBJ1-2): EPEVTQTPSHQVTQMGQEVILRCVPISNHLYFYWYRQILGQKVEFLVSFYNNEISEKSEIFDDQFSVERPDGSNFTLKIRSTKLEDSAMYFCASSESPGHWGYGYTFGSGTRLTVV.

The chain carries TRBV29-1 and TRBJ2-2, with TRBD1 as a possible D gene (6 bases). CDR1 and CDR2 (germline): SQVTM, ANQGSEA. V was trimmed by 5 bases and J by 3 bases, leaving 13 bases between them. The CDR3 loop spans 14 amino acids. The CDR3: CSVWAGDYTGELFF. CDR3 bases: TGCAGCGTTTGGGCAGGGGATTACACCGGGGAGCTGTTTTTT.

The chain has TRBV27 and TRBJ1-2; a weak D match, TRBD1 (5 bases). CDR3 length: 14 amino acids. The germline gives CDR1 MNHEY, CDR2 SMNVEV (reference sequence). The V end was cut by 2 bases, the J end by 4 bases, with 11 bases between. The CDR3 sequence: CASSLQGNLYGYTF. CDR3 in DNA: TGTGCCAGCAGTTTACAGGGCAACCTCTATGGCTACACCTTC.

In its sample, this clone was seen once. This chain joins TRBV4-1 and TRBJ1-2; D is perhaps TRBD1 (5 bases). Germline values: CDR1 MGHRA, CDR2 YSYEKL. The CDR3 is 15 residues long. Trimming removed 0 bases from V and 2 bases from J, with 10 bases in between. DNA of the CDR3: TGCGCCAGCAGCCAAGATTTACAGGAGAACTATGGCTACACCTTC. This translates into CASSQDLQENYGYTF.

The chain employs TRBV5-1 and TRBJ2-3; TRBD2 aligns across 12 bases. J lost 0 bases, V lost 2 bases, and 7 bases had no gene match. From germline, CDR1 is SGHRS and CDR2 YFSETQ. The CDR3 length is 18 residues. The CDR3 spells CASSFGLAGPRSTDTQYF. The CDR3 coding sequence is TGCGCCAGCAGCTTTGGACTAGCGGGACCAAGGAGCACAGATACGCAGTATTTT.

This chain links TRBV5-6 with TRBJ2-5, with 7 bases identical to TRBD1. This CDR3 contains 14 residues. J gave up 2 bases and V 4 bases, and 5 bases lay outside the gene matches. Germline V gene lookup returns CDR1 SGHDT and CDR2 YYEEEE. The CDR3 DNA reads TGTGCCAGCAGCCTCGCGACAGGGCAAGAGACCCAGTACTTC. Its protein product is CASSLATGQETQYF.

For the CDR3, the DNA is TGTGCCAGCAGTGCCGGGACACAAGAGACCCAGTACTTC. Residues: CASSAGTQETQYF. This chain connects TRBV6-4 to TRBJ2-5, with D perhaps matching TRBD1 (6 bases). Trimming removed 4 bases from V and 2 bases from J, with 8 bases in between. Germline values: CDR1 MRHNA, CDR2 SNTAGT. The CDR3 spans 13 residues.

The chain couples TRBV30 to TRBJ2-7; 9 nucleotides line up with TRBD1. Germline loops: CDR1 GTSNPN, CDR2 SVGIG (reference sequence). The CDR3 has 11 amino acids. V gave up 5 bases and J gave up 6 bases; unmatched junction bases: 2. The CDR3 region is CAWGQGPEQYF. CDR3 in DNA: TGTGCCTGGGGACAGGGGCCCGAGCAGTACTTC.

This clone was seen only once. This chain connects TRBV27 to TRBJ2-7, with a weak D call TRBD2 (5 bases). Germline V lookup: CDR1 MNHEY, CDR2 SMNVEV (reference sequence). The CDR3 consists of 15 residues. The V and J ends lost 5 bases and 0 bases respectively, with 14 bases between them. The CDR3 reads CASSPRARGSYEQYF. CDR3 bases: TGTGCCAGCAGTCCCCGAGCTCGGGGCTCCTACGAGCAGTACTTC.

This clone came up once. The chain is built from TRBV25-1 and TRBJ1-2; perhaps TRBD1 as D (5 bases). V gave up 8 bases and J gave up 8 bases, with 15 bases separating them. CDR1 and CDR2 from the germline V gene are MGHDK and SYGVNS. This CDR3 comprises 12 residues. The CDR3 is CASQTGMEGYTF. CDR3 bases: TGTGCCAGCCAAACAGGAATGGAAGGCTACACCTTC.

The rearrangement links TRBV4-1 to TRBJ2-5, with 10 nucleotides matching TRBD1. The CDR3 sequence is 17 residues long. After removal of 0 bases from V and 2 bases from J, the junction contained 6 bases not matched to a gene. Per germline, CDR1 MGHRA and CDR2 YSYEKL. The CDR3 region has the DNA TGCGCCAGCAGCCAAGATGAGCGGGGACAGGGGCAAGAGACCCAGTACTTC. Translated: CASSQDERGQGQETQYF.

The chain combines TRBV4-2 with TRBJ2-5, with D possibly matching TRBD2 (6 bases). Germline CDR1 reads LGHNA; CDR2 reads YNFKEQ. CDR3 size: 16 residues. The ends were cut back, 0 bases at V and 5 bases at J, with 16 bases in the middle. Here the CDR3 reads CASSQDRTNSEETQYF. Written as DNA, the CDR3 is TGTGCCAGCAGCCAAGATCGGACTAACTCTGAGGAGACCCAGTACTTC.

The rearrangement uses TRBV5-3 and TRBJ1-5; D might be TRBD1 (5 bases). TRBV5-3 falls under the ORF class, with uncertain function. The CDR3 consists of 14 residues. With 1 base removed from V and 5 bases from J, the gap between germline ends came to 10 bases. The CDR3 is CARSLRWGDQPQHF. For the CDR3, the DNA is TGTGCCAGAAGCTTGAGATGGGGCGATCAGCCCCAGCATTTT.

The rearrangement uses TRBV27 and TRBJ2-7, with D possibly matching TRBD2 (7 bases). Germline CDR1 and CDR2: MNHEY and SMNVEV (reference sequence). The CDR3 has 16 residues. Trimming stripped 7 bases from V and 6 bases from J, with 25 bases between. The CDR3 bases are TGTGCCAGCAAACTTATGGGGGGGGACATTGTCTCCGAGCAGTACTTC. It codes for CASKLMGGDIVSEQYF.

The V and J genes are TRBV27 and TRBJ2-7, with 11 bases matching TRBD2. The CDR3 spans 14 residues. The ends lost 3 bases at V and 4 bases at J; junction bases unmatched: 2. Germline V lookup: CDR1 MNHEY, CDR2 SMNVEV (reference sequence). CDR3 DNA sequence: TGTGCCAGCAGTTTCGCTAGCGGGGGGTACGAGCAGTACTTC. It specifies CASSFASGGYEQYF.

The V call is TRBV7-9, the J call TRBJ2-7; 9 nucleotides align to TRBD2. The CDR3 spans 14 residues. Germline CDR1 is SEHNR and CDR2 is FQNEAQ (reference sequence). The V and J ends lost 5 bases and 2 bases, in that order; junction bases with no gene match: 4. CDR3 in amino acids: CASSVTSGPYEQYF. CDR3 bases: TGTGCCAGCAGCGTGACTAGCGGTCCCTACGAGCAGTACTTC.

The sample holds one count of this clone. The rearrangement uses TRBV7-6 and TRBJ1-1; D not certain. Germline CDR1 SGHVS, CDR2 FNYEAQ. Trimming stripped 1 base from V and 4 bases from J, with 4 bases between. This CDR3 has 12 residues. CDR3 region: CASSLGATEAFF. The CDR3 DNA is TGTGCCAGCAGCTTAGGGGCCACTGAAGCTTTCTTT.

The CDR3 bases are TGTGCCAGCAGCTTAGGGGGCAGGCTTGAGGAAGCTTTCTTT. Translating it yields CASSLGGRLEEAFF. J is TRBJ1-1 and V is TRBV7-9; possibly TRBD1 for D (5 bases). There are 14 residues in the CDR3. In germline, CDR1 is SEHNR, CDR2 FQNEAQ (reference sequence). V lost 1 base and J lost 8, with 14 bases in between.

The chain has TRBV10-2 and TRBJ2-7; D not resolved. Germline CDR1 is WSHSY and CDR2 is SAAADI. The germline V and J ends were trimmed by 3 bases and 6 bases, with 6 bases remaining between them. This CDR3 spans 11 amino acids. For the CDR3, the DNA is TGCGCCAGCAGTGACAAGCCCGAGCAGTACTTC. It is translated as CASSDKPEQYF.

The rearrangement joins TRBV6-5 to TRBJ2-7; 8 bases fit TRBD1. The CDR3 totals 12 residues. Germline V gene sequence: CDR1 MNHEY, CDR2 SVGAGI. Losses at the gene ends were 6 bases for V and 12 bases for J; bases not matched to a gene: 10. CDR3 loop: CASSLDRVRRYF. The DNA of the CDR3 is TGTGCCAGCAGCCTGGACAGGGTAAGAAGGTACTTC.